A single sample gave rise to the 9 T cell receptor beta chains below, sequenced in a study of T-cell memory formation after mild COVID-19. TCRdb ran MiXCR on the 5' RACE reads and lists one entry per CDR3 protein. Of about 390,000 distinct CDR3 sequences listed, about a sixth are singletons. What was sequenced was PBMCs or a T cell subset sorted from them (not recorded which). The origin of the receptors is a man aged 18 to 35 who had mild COVID-19 (a few samples of this study predate the infection). Cell type and time point are not known.

The chain recombines TRBV5-4 with TRBJ1-1; D ambiguous. CDR1 and CDR2 from the germline V gene are SGHNT and YYREEE (reference sequence). The CDR3 spans 14 residues. Trimming pared 9 bases from V and 1 base from J, leaving 16 bases between. The CDR3 is CATYEGMANTEAFF. The CDR3 DNA reads as TGTGCCACCTACGAGGGAATGGCGAACACTGAAGCTTTCTTT.

This clonotype was picked up many times. The V call is TRBV7-2, the J call TRBJ1-1; possibly TRBD1 for D (6 bases). Trimming removed 4 bases at V and 6 bases at J, with 9 bases between. The CDR3 length is 12 residues. CDR1 is SGHTA and CDR2 is FQGNSA in the germline V gene. The CDR3 DNA follows: TGTGCCAGCAGCTGGGACACGTCTGAAGCTTTCTTT. It codes for CASSWDTSEAFF.

This clonotype was detected a few times. The chain employs TRBV7-6 and TRBJ1-4, with TRBD1 matching 7 bases. Germline V gives CDR1 SGHVS, CDR2 FNYEAQ. With 2 bases clipped from V and 7 bases from J, the junction kept 4 bases outside the gene matches. This CDR3 spans 14 amino acids. CDR3 in amino acids: CASSLRQGPEKLFF. The CDR3 DNA follows: TGTGCCAGCAGCTTAAGACAGGGCCCTGAAAAACTGTTTTTT.

V usage is TRBV25-1 and J usage is TRBJ2-5; D gene unclear. V gave up 7 bases and J gave up 2 bases, with 11 bases separating them. The CDR3 is made up of 13 amino acids. CDR1 is MGHDK and CDR2 is SYGVNS in the germline V gene. The CDR3 region is CASNPAGQETQYF. In nucleotides, the CDR3 is TGTGCCAGCAACCCGGCCGGTCAAGAGACCCAGTACTTC.

This chain links TRBV6-2 or TRBV6-3 with TRBJ2-7; possibly TRBD1 for D (6 bases). This CDR3 has 15 amino acids. V was clipped by 6 bases and J by 3 bases, with 18 bases between them. Per the germline V gene, CDR1 is MNHEY and CDR2 is SVGEGT. CDR3 sequence: CASSPGPGVYYEQYF. Here the CDR3 DNA reads TGTGCCAGCAGCCCCGGTCCAGGGGTTTACTACGAGCAGTACTTC.

V usage is TRBV25-1 and J usage is TRBJ1-1; 7 bases map to TRBD1. The CDR3 spans 14 residues. J lost 5 bases, V lost 5 bases, and 8 bases had no gene match. Germline CDR1 is MGHDK and CDR2 is SYGVNS. The CDR3 nucleotides are TGTGCCAGCAGTCTGGACCAGGGGGGAACTGAAGCTTTCTTT. Translated: CASSLDQGGTEAFF.

This clonotype was seen repeatedly, ten times or more. The V gene is TRBV7-9, the J gene TRBJ2-3; no firm D call. The germline CDR1 and CDR2 sequences are SEHNR and FQNEAQ (reference sequence). The CDR3 totals 14 residues. Between the trimmed V and J ends, which lost 3 bases and 0 bases, there was a span of 7 bases. CDR3 nucleotide sequence: TGTGCCAGCAGCTTTGTGTTAAGCACAGATACGCAGTATTTT. Translating it yields CASSFVLSTDTQYF. The entire variable domain, with the rest obtained from reference TRBV7-9 and TRBJ2-3, is as follows: DTGVSQNPRHKITKRGQNVTFRCDPISEHNRLYWYRQTLGQGPEFLTYFQNEAQLEKSRLLSDRFSAERPKGSFSTLEIQRTEQGDSAMYLCASSFVLSTDTQYFGPGTRLTVL.

This clonotype occurred a few times. The chain has TRBV12-3 or TRBV12-4 and TRBJ1-2; D gene uncertain. V lost 6 bases to trimming and J lost 8 bases, with 19 bases between them. The CDR3 is 14 residues long. The CDR3 spells CASSPPPYSEGYTF. DNA of the CDR3: TGTGCCAGCAGCCCACCCCCCTACAGTGAGGGCTACACCTTC.

The chain recombines TRBV20-1 with TRBJ1-2, with D possibly being TRBD1 (6 bases). Germline CDR1 reads DFQATT; CDR2 reads SNEGSKA (reference sequence). The CDR3 consists of 13 residues. V was pared by 3 bases and J by 4 bases, with 12 bases between. This CDR3 reads CSASPDRSYGYTF. DNA for the CDR3: TGCAGTGCTAGCCCCGACAGGTCCTATGGCTACACCTTC.